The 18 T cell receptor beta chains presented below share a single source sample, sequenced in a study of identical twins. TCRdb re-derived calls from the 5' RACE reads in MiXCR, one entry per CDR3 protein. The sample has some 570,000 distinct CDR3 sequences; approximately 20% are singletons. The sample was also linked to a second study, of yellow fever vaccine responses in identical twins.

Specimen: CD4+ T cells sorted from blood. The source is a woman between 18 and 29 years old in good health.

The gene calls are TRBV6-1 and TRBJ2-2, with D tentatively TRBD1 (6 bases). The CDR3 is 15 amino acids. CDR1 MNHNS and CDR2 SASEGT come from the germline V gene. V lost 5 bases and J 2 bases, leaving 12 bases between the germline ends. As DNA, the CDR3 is TGTGCCAGCAGTAAACTACAGGGCAACACCGGGGAGCTGTTTTTT. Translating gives CASSKLQGNTGELFF.

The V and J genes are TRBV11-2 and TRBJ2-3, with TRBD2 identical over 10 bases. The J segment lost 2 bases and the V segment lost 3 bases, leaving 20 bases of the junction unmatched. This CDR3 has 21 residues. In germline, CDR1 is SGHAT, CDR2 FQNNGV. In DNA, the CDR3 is TGTGCCAGCAGCTTCCCACGGAAGGGTCCCTTAGCGGGAGGCCCCACAGATACGCAGTATTTT. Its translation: CASSFPRKGPLAGGPTDTQYF.

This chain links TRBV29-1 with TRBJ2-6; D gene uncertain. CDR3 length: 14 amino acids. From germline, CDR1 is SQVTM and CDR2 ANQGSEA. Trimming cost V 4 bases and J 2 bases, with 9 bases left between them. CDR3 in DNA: TGCAGCGTTGGAATCATGACTGGGGCCAACGTCCTGACTTTC. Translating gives CSVGIMTGANVLTF.

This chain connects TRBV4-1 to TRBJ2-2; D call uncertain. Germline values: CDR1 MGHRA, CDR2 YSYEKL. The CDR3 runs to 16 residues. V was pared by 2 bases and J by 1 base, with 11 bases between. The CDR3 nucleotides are TGCGCCAGCAGCCAATCATTTCGACAGAACACCGGGGAGCTGTTTTTT. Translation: CASSQSFRQNTGELFF.

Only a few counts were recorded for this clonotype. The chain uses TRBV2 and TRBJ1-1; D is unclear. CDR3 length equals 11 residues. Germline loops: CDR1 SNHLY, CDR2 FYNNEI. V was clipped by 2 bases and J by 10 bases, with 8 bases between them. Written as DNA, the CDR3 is TGTGCCAGCAGTGAATGGCAGGTAGCTTTCTTT. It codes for CASSEWQVAFF. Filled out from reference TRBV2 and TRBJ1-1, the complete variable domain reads EPEVTQTPSHQVTQMGQEVILRCVPISNHLYFYWYRQILGQKVEFLVSFYNNEISEKSEIFDDQFSVERPDGSNFTLKIRSTKLEDSAMYFCASSEWQVAFFGQGTRLTVV.

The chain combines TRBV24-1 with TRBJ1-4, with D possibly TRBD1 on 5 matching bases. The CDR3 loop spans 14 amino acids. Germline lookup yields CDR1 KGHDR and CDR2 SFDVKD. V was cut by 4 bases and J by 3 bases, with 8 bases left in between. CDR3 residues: CATSETGPNEKLFF. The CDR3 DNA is TGTGCCACCAGTGAGACGGGACCTAATGAAAAACTGTTTTTT.

In DNA form, the CDR3 reads TGTGCCAGCAGCTTAGCGGGGGGACCCTACGAGCAGTACGTC. As protein: CASSLAGGPYEQYV. The gene calls are TRBV7-2 and TRBJ2-7, with D maybe TRBD2 (6 bases). This CDR3 region has 14 residues. Between the trimmed V and J ends, which lost 0 bases and 2 bases, there was a span of 8 bases. From germline, CDR1 is SGHTA and CDR2 FQGNSA.

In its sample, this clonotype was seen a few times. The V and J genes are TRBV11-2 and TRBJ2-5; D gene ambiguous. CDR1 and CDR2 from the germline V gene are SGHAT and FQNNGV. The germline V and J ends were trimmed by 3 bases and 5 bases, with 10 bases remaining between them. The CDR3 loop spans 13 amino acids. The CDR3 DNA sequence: TGTGCCAGCAGCTTGCAAACCCGGGAGACCCAGTACTTC. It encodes CASSLQTRETQYF. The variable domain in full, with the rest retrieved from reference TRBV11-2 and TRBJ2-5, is EAGVAQSPRYKIIEKRQSVAFWCNPISGHATLYWYQQILGQGPKLLIQFQNNGVVDDSQLPKDRFSAERLKGVDSTLKIQPAKLEDSAVYLCASSLQTRETQYFGPGTRLLVL.

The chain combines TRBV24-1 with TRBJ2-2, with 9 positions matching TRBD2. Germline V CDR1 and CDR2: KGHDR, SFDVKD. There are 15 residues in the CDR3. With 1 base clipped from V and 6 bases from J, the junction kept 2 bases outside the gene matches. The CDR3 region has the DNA TGTGCCACCAGTGATTTAGCGGGAGGCTCCGGGGAGCTGTTTTTT. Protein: CATSDLAGGSGELFF.

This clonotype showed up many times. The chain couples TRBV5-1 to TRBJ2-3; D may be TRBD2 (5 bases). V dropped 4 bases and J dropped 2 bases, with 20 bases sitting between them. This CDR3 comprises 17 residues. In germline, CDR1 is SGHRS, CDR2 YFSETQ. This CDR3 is CASSPSDYRKLTDTQYF. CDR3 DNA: TGCGCCAGCAGCCCATCTGACTACCGCAAGCTCACAGATACGCAGTATTTT.

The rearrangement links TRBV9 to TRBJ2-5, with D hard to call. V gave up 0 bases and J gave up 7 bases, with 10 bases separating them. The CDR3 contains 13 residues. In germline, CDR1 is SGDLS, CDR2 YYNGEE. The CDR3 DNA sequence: TGTGCCAGCAGCGTAGGAGACGCTCGGACCCAGTACTTC. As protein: CASSVGDARTQYF. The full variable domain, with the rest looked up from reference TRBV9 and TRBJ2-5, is DSGVTQTPKHLITATGQRVTLRCSPRSGDLSVYWYQQSLDQGLQFLIQYYNGEERAKGNILERFSAQQFPDLHSELNLSSLELGDSALYFCASSVGDARTQYFGPGTRLLVL.

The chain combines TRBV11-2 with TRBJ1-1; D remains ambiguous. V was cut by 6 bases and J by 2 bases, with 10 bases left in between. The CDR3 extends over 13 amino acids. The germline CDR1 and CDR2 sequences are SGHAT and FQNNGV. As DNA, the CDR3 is TGTGCCAGCAGTAACTTACTCAACACTGAAGCTTTCTTT. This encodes CASSNLLNTEAFF.

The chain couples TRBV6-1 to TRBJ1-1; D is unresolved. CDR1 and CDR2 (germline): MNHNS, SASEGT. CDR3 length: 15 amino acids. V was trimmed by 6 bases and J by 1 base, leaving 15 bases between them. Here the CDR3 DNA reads TGTGCCAGCAGCCCCGGGATCGGTCCGAACACTGAAGCTTTCTTT. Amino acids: CASSPGIGPNTEAFF.

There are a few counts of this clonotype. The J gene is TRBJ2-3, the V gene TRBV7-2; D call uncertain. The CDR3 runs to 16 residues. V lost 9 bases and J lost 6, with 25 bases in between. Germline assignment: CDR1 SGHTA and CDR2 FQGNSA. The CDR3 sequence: CARVEPMAPLFDTQYF. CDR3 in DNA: TGTGCCAGAGTAGAACCAATGGCCCCTCTCTTTGATACGCAGTATTTT.

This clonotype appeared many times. This CDR3 is CASSSANEQFF. The CDR3 DNA reads TGTGCCAGCAGCTCCGCCAATGAGCAGTTCTTC. This chain links TRBV5-5 with TRBJ2-1, with D hard to call. This CDR3 spans 11 amino acids. Germline V CDR1 and CDR2: SGHKS, YYEKEE (reference sequence). Deletions cut 3 bases from V and 6 bases from J, with 4 bases between.

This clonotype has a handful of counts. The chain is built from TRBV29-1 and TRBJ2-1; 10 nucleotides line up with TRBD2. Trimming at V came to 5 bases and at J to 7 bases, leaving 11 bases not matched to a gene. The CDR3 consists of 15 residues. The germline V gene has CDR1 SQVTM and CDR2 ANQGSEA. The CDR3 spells CSVSYTSGEGNEQFF. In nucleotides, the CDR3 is TGCAGCGTTTCCTACACTAGCGGGGAGGGGAATGAGCAGTTCTTC.

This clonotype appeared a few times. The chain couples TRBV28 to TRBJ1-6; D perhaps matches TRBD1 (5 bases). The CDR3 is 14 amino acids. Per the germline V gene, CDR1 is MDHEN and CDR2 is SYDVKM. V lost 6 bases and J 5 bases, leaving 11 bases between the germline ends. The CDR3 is CASRQGFNNSPLHF. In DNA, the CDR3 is TGTGCCAGCAGGCAGGGTTTTAATAATTCACCCCTCCACTTT.

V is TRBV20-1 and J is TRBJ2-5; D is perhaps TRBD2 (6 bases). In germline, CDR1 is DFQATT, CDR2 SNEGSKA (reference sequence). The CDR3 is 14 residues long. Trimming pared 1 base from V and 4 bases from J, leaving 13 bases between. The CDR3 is CSARAGTPIETQYF. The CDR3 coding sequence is TGCAGTGCTAGAGCCGGGACTCCCATAGAGACCCAGTACTTC.